This T cell receptor (beta chain) was retrieved from a study of T cell repertoires in cytomegalovirus infection (dated by TCRdb to about 2019). Study-level background: The HLA type of each donor mattered for the analysis, because public TCR beta signatures pointed to carriage of CMV infection along with the matching HLA type. Findings and caveats that apply to the study as a whole: The ex vivo response was dominated by HLA-C-restricted CMV-specific TCR beta clonotypes, which also provided the single most frequent clonotype in two of eight donors. Cumulative frequency of public TCR beta family members discriminated carriers of CMV infection plus the relevant HLA type in this cohort and an independent roughly 320-donor cohort.

These reads were obtained on an Illumina HiSeq 1500. TCRdb reprocessed the public reads (quality trimming at Q25 with fastp, clone calling with MiXCR) and kept in-frame beta chains. Every entry covers one CDR3 protein and lists the most common genes and DNA from its rows. The sample data list 630,000 or so distinct CDR3 sequences, and around 24% of these were observed just once. The ten largest clones take up 8% of the sample. Relative to germline, V is missing 4 bases and J is missing 5 bases, with 19 bases of the junction outside any gene match. Reading from cysteine to phenylalanine, the CDR3 counts 19 amino acids. The sequence is cut down to CDR3 DNA, 57 bases in frame from base 1. CDR1 and CDR2, looked up from the germline V gene (reference sequence), are SEHNR and FQNEAQ. This clonotype was seen a few times. Its binding antigen is unknown. The record has no base qualities; no much larger clone is one base away.

This clonotype was obtained from a human donor in good health (CMV status not recorded). Some clones in this sample may be carry-over from other donors' samples. The sequenced material came from CD8+ T cells from PBMCs. The V and J segments used are TRBV7-9 and TRBJ1-2, with TRBD1 matching 10 junction bases. The nucleotide sequence is TGTGCCAGCAGCTATCGATCCCGGGACAGGGGCACCCCCTTTTATGGCTACACCTTC. This translates into CASSYRSRDRGTPFYGYTF. Joined to the reference TRBV7-9 and TRBJ1-2 proteins, this CDR3 gives the full variable domain: DTGVSQNPRHKITKRGQNVTFRCDPISEHNRLYWYRQTLGQGPEFLTYFQNEAQLEKSRLLSDRFSAERPKGSFSTLEIQRTEQGDSAMYLCASSYRSRDRGTPFYGYTFGSGTRLTVV.